This note documents a single T cell receptor beta chain sequence. This clone was detected only a few times. Its antigen remains unidentified. Per-nucleotide qualities are absent, and no much larger clonotype sits a single base away. In total, fewer than 750 healthy bone marrow donors made up the cohort. Cohort members were all nominally healthy when sampled, although unrecorded immune exposures were likely present. The donor tested CMV seronegative and was one of the 352 seronegative cohort members. A peripheral blood sample was provided by each donor, and peripheral blood mononuclear cells were used for TCR beta sequencing. Genomic DNA was extracted from the blood cell samples with the Qiagen DNeasy Blood Extraction Kit. These data are taken from a study of cytomegalovirus exposure and HLA in healthy donors (TCRdb year 2017). Background on the whole study: An earlier analysis of approximately 640 of the donors reported 250 to 300 Gb of sequence data and around 110 million unique TCR beta sequences from 150 million to 200 million T cells. An early release that covered more than 550 HLA-typed donors contained approximately 290 gigabases of sequencing data and 80 million or so unique TCR sequences. Of the roughly 410 genotyped donors, 70% to 90% were placed in the genetic ancestry cluster associated with self-reported Caucasian donors. The study aimed to test whether cataloging public T cell receptors could reveal signatures of past pathogen exposure. The T cell repertoires of under 700 subjects were profiled by immunosequencing and related to cytomegalovirus serostatus. A separate validation cohort of some 130 different subjects was used in addition to the roughly 620-subject first cohort. The study combined high-throughput TCR immunosequencing, statistical association of individual TCRs with disease status, and machine learning to predict cytomegalovirus infection status. A later analysis re-examined previously published TCR beta repertoires from just over 650 donors and added high-resolution HLA genotyping to investigate patterns of TCR occurrence. Rather than using new phenotypic data, the later analysis identified candidate immune exposures from TCR beta sequences and from how often those sequences occurred across donors. To decide whether each TCR beta V gene segment behaved as functional or pseudogenic, an earlier analysis of over 500 of the donors relied on high-throughput TCR beta sequencing. Donor age, sex, ethnicity and CMV serostatus were collected together with the repertoire data. In a later genetic analysis, genome-wide SNP genotypes for about three fifths of the roughly 670 donors were used, and that subset was treated as a discovery cohort. All discovery cohort repertoires had been generated using a single sequencing platform. Class I and class II HLA loci were covered by the typing at four-digit resolution. Typing coverage varied by locus: roughly 629-630 donors for A, B, C, DRB1 and DQB1; 522 for DQA1; some 610 for DPA1; roughly 450 for DPB1. Because of strong linkage in the cohort, roughly five DR-DQ haplotypes were treated as single units for association and clustering. Among a few hundred genotyped donors of the cohort, an average of around 240,000 unique TCR beta nucleotide sequences were sequenced per donor, around a sixth of them non-productive. Results the study describes overall, beyond this receptor: A further reported finding was that TCR beta sequences accurately predicted the HLA-A and HLA-B alleles for most subjects in the first cohort. A later analysis found that HLA-associated TCR beta chains were more clonally expanded and had lower generation probabilities than equally common non-associated chains. A cluster of highly shared sequence variants was judged likely to represent a technical artifact of the sequencing pipeline. In a later analysis, several top co-occurrence clusters were reported to appear linked to parvovirus B19, influenza, CMV and Epstein-Barr virus. A later analysis associated 16,951 TCR beta sequences with specific HLA alleles at a false discovery rate of 0.05. It was suggested by the authors that the approach could potentially be generalized to other disease states and immunological phenotypes. In a later analysis, the rate of TCR association differed among HLA loci, with DRB1 alleles having the most associated TCRs and HLA-C alleles having the fewest. Correlated functional status among segregating V segments might reflect linkage disequilibrium, but an unknown experimental factor could not be ruled out. Immune exposure information for the cohort was limited to CMV serostatus. Across donors, most TCR sequences were observed very rarely, whereas some public TCRs were present in many individuals. Compared with the roughly 670-donor mean, donors in an Asian-associated ancestry cluster had fewer N-insertions in productive TCRs, according to a later genetic analysis. The classifier was reported to diagnose cytomegalovirus status with high specificity and sensitivity in both the original cohort and the validation cohort. The 87-base-pair reads could not distinguish some IMGT-functional V segments, including TRBV6-2 and TRBV6-3, so those segments were excluded. Broadly in line with IMGT annotations, most TCR beta V segments showed up in productive rearrangements about 87% or about 30% of the time in an earlier analysis of 587 of the donors. Because counts were too low, fewer than 20 rarely observed V segments, including chromosome 9 orphons, were excluded from the earlier analysis of some 590 of the donors. Because some donors lacked HLA typing at each locus, the association tests relied only on the typed subset. Assigning TCR associations to individual alleles was difficult when HLA alleles, especially DR and DQ, strongly co-occurred. In this cohort, only TCR beta chains were sequenced, and detectable features were limited by the absence of alpha or paired-chain data. In vitro tests confirmed that three of the cytomegalovirus-associated TCR beta chains recognize cytomegalovirus antigens. A later analysis found that most CMV-associated TCR beta chains appeared HLA-restricted, with HLA associations seemingly driven largely by CMV exposure. A later genetic analysis associated a missense DCLRE1C variant with V-gene and J-gene trimming of TCR beta chains, and an independent cohort replicated the association. In the study, 150 to 200 TCR beta chains were listed as associated with cytomegalovirus. Sequencing depth was assumed to be roughly uniform across donors in the presence/absence analyses, though that assumption may not hold.

The protocol used for the library was the immunoSEQ multiplex PCR assay. For the multiplex PCR, a mixture combining 60 forward primers for TCR Vbeta segments and 13 reverse primers for TCR Jbeta segments was used. Amplification of the CDR3 region of rearranged TCR beta genes was performed with a multiplex PCR assay on genomic DNA. The amplified TCR beta libraries were sequenced on the Illumina HiSeq System as 87-base-pair reads. Per the source publication's procedure: A later analysis counted tens of millions of unique TCR beta chains across the 640 or so repertoires, and 10 million to 11 million of these chains were shared by at least two donors. Raw reads were error-corrected and collapsed into unique sequences with a nearest-neighbor algorithm that merged closely related sequences to remove PCR and sequencing errors. Alignment of CDR3 sequences to IMGT reference sequences was used to assign V, D and J gene segments. For a sequence to be retained, at least a six-nucleotide match to both a V gene segment and a J gene segment was required. Rearrangements were classified as productive when the CDR3 lacked stop codons and remained in frame with V and J, and all other rearrangements were classified as non-productive. Following IMGT convention, CDR3 was defined as the stretch from the second conserved V-encoded cysteine up to the conserved J-encoded phenylalanine. Sequences without an unambiguous match to a single V gene segment were excluded from the earlier analysis of over 500 of the donors. An earlier analysis of about 590 of the donors classified V segments as functional when productive rearrangements were above 56.7% and as segregating when the standard deviation between donors was above 5%. A statistical classification framework was built to diagnose cytomegalovirus status from the catalog of TCR beta chain sequences. A later analysis assigned V and J genes by comparing TCR nucleotide sequences with IMGT/GENE-DB human TR gene sequences. Using the TCRdist pipeline, a later analysis assigned CDR3 sequences along with most-parsimonious VDJ recombination scenarios. In a later analysis, each TCR beta chain was defined by its CDR3 amino acid sequence together with its V-gene family, and reads without a unique V-gene family were excluded. As a way to deal with suspected cross-contamination and a sequencing artifact, a later analysis dropped 500 to 700 nucleotide sequences that were highly shared and had low generation probability. In a later analysis, a clonal expansion index for each public chain was calculated from normalized within-repertoire ranks of inferred template counts. Generation probabilities in a later analysis came from a VDJ recombination model fitted to out-of-frame rearrangements, and those results were checked against IGoR. Hypergeometric tests were used in a later analysis to score TCR-TCR, TCR-HLA and TCR-CMV co-occurrence, with a repertoire-size bias correction applied to the TCR pairs. A later analysis estimated false discovery rates by permuting HLA or CMV assignments 20 times. In a later analysis, co-occurring TCRs were grouped using DBSCAN, and TCRdist sequence similarity was added for clustering within HLA-allele-positive subsets. Repertoires with fewer than 30,000 or more than 120,000 public chains, plus five repertoires with anomalous nucleotide sharing, were excluded from co-occurrence clustering. What TCRdb holds here is the immuneACCESS table cut down to in-frame rearrangements. Part of the clones is not present; checked against another copy, under half of the missing clones reflect an unresolved V gene, and the others are unexplained. V, J and clone size reflect that table, while D and trimming were determined from the DNA. Recorded for this sample are 120,000 to 150,000 clones; 79% of them occurred a single time. The top ten clones comprise more than 0.85% of the sample.

V lost 1 base and J lost 11 bases; the stretch between them is 17 bases long. The CDR3 spans 14 residues, from the cysteine through the phenylalanine. The only DNA kept is the CDR3, 42 bases in frame from the first base. CDR1 and CDR2, per the germline V gene, are MGHRA and YSYEKL. The sample taken for sequencing was PBMCs. Rearrangement joined TRBV4-1 to TRBJ1-1; the best D guess is TRBD1, with 5 bases matching. This TCR was sampled from a man between 18 and 35 years old in good health and CMV-seronegative. The DNA is TGCGCCAGCAGCCAAGTTGGCAGGGTGCAGGAGGCTTTCTTT. Its coded protein is CASSQVGRVQEAFF.